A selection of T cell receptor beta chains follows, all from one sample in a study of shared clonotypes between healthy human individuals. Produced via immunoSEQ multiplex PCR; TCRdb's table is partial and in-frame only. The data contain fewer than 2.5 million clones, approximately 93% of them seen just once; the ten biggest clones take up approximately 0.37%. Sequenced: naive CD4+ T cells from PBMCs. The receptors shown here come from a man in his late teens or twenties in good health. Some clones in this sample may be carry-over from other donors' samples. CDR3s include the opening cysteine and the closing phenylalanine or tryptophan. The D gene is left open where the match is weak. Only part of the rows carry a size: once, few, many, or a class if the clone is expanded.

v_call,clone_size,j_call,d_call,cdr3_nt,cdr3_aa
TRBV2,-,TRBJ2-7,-,TGTGCCAGTACACCTCTTTCAAAACCCTACGAGCAGTACTTC,CASTPLSKPYEQYF
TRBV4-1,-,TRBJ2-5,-,TGCGCCAGCAGCCAAGATTATCCTGGGGGGGAGACCCAGTACTTC,CASSQDYPGGETQYF
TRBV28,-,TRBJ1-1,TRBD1,TGTGCCAGCAGTTCTAGTGTCTCGAGACAGGGGAACACTGAAGCTTTCTTT,CASSSSVSRQGNTEAFF
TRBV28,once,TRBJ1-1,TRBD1,TGTGCCAGCAGTTCTGGGGCGAGGGGGCCCCCTAGGGCCACTGAAGCTTTCTTT,CASSSGARGPPRATEAFF
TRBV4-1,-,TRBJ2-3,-,TGCGCCAGCAGCCAAGTTTCGGGACCAGATACGCAGTATTTT,CASSQVSGPDTQYF
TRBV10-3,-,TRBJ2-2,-,TGTGCCATCAGAATAGACACCGGGGAGCTGTTTTTT,CAIRIDTGELFF
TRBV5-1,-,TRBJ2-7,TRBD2,TGCGCCAGCAGCGAACTAGCGGGAAACTACGAGCAGTACTTC,CASSELAGNYEQYF
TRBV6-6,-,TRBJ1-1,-,TGTGCCAGCAGTTACTCGATTTCCCCTTGGGACACTGAAGCTTTCTTT,CASSYSISPWDTEAFF
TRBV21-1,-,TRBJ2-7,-,TGTGCCAGCAGCCTTATTCCTGCGTCGCGAGCGGCCTACGAGCAGTACTTC,CASSLIPASRAAYEQYF
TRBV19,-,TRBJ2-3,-,TGTGCCAGTACCCCGCGAGGAATAGCGGCAGATACGCAGTATTTT,CASTPRGIAADTQYF
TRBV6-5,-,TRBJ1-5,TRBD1,TGTGCCAGCGGACAGGGGAGCAATCAGCCCCAGCATTTT,CASGQGSNQPQHF
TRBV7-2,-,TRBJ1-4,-,TGTGCCAGCAGCTACCGACATTCTTCTGAAAAACTGTTTTTT,CASSYRHSSEKLFF
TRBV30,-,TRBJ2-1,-,TGTGCCTGGGGGGGAGACAGTACTTCCTACAATGAGCAGTTCTTC,CAWGGDSTSYNEQFF
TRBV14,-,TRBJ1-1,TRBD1,TGTGCCAGCAGCCGGGGGACAGATGAGTTAGGTGAAGCTTTCTTT,CASSRGTDELGEAFF
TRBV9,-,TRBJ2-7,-,TGTGCCAGCAGCGCACAACAGGGCTCCTACGAGCAGTACTTC,CASSAQQGSYEQYF
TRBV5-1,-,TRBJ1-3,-,TGCGCCAGCAGCTTCCGGGACCTTGGTTCGGACACCATATATTTT,CASSFRDLGSDTIYF
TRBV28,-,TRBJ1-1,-,TGTGCCAGCAGTTCGTCTACAGGGTTGACTGAAGCTTTCTTT,CASSSSTGLTEAFF
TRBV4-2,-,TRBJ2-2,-,TGTGCCAGCAGCCCAGGGGAGCCCGGGGAGCTGTTTTTT,CASSPGEPGELFF
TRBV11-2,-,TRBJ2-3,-,TGTGCCAGCAGCCAGGGGTCGGCTAGCACAGATACGCAGTATTTT,CASSQGSASTDTQYF
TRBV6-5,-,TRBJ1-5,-,TGTGCCAGCAGTCCGCGATTTACAGGGTCTCAGCCCCAGCATTTT,CASSPRFTGSQPQHF
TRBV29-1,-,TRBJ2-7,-,TGCAGCGGGCGCACCTCCTCCTACGAGCAGTACTTC,CSGRTSSYEQYF
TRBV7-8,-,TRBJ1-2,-,TGTGCCAGCAGCTACTCCTTGAATAACTATGGCTACACCTTC,CASSYSLNNYGYTF
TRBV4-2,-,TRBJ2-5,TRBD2,TGTGCCAGCAGCCAAGTAACTAGCGGGTCTCAAGAGACCCAGTACTTC,CASSQVTSGSQETQYF
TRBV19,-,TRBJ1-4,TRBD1,TGTGCCAGTACAACAGGGGGCCCACCAGGGGGTAAACTGTTTTTT,CASTTGGPPGGKLFF
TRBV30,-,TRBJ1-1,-,TGTGCCTGGAGTCGGAGCCTGACAAGAAGTACGCGGGGCACTGAAGCTTTCTTT,CAWSRSLTRSTRGTEAFF
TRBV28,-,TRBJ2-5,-,TGTGCCAGCAGTTTCTATGGCTGGGAGACCCAGTACTTC,CASSFYGWETQYF
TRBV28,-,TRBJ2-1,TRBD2,TGTGCCAGCAGTTTGATAGGACTAGCGGGAGAGGATGAGCAGTTCTTC,CASSLIGLAGEDEQFF
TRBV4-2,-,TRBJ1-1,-,TGTGCCAGCAGCCAAGCGAGATCTACTGAAGCTTTCTTT,CASSQARSTEAFF
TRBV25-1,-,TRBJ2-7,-,TGTGCCAGCAGTGACTCCGGGACATTCTCCTACGAGCAGTACTTC,CASSDSGTFSYEQYF
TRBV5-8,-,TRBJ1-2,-,TGTGCCAGCAGCTCCGGGACACCTTTTAACTATGGCTACACCTTC,CASSSGTPFNYGYTF
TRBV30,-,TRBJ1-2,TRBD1,TGTGCCTGGAGTGCTCAGGGGGGGTCTGGCTACACCTTC,CAWSAQGGSGYTF
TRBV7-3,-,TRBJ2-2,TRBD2,TGTGCCAGCAGCTTATCCCTAGCGGGAAACACCGGGGAGCTGTTTTTT,CASSLSLAGNTGELFF
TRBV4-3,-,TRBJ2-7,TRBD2,TGCGCCAGCAGCCAAGCCCCCGTAGCGGGGTTCTCCTACGAGCAGTACTTC,CASSQAPVAGFSYEQYF
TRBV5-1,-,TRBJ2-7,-,TGCGCCAGCAGCAATACACCGCCGTACGAGCAGTACTTC,CASSNTPPYEQYF
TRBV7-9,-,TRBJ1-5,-,TGTGCCAGCAGCTTCTGGGGACAGCCCCAGCATTTT,CASSFWGQPQHF
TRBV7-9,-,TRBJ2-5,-,TGTGCCAGCAGCCCAACAGGGCTAGAGACCCAGTACTTC,CASSPTGLETQYF
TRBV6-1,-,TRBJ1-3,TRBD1,TGTGCCAGCAGTGAAAACAGGGGGTTAAGATCAGGAAACACCATATATTTT,CASSENRGLRSGNTIYF
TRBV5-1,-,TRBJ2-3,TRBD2,TGCGCCAGCAGCCCTTCGGGGGGTTCAGATACGCAGTATTTT,CASSPSGGSDTQYF
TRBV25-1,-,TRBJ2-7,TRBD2,TGTGCCAGCAGTGAGGCTAGCGGGAGTTACGAGCAGTACTTC,CASSEASGSYEQYF
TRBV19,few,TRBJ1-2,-,TGTGCCAGTGGTCGGAATCCTCCTCGGTATGGCTACACCTTC,CASGRNPPRYGYTF
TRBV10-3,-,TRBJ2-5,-,TGTGCCATCAGTGAGTCGCGGGGCCCACCGCGAGAGACCCAGTACTTC,CAISESRGPPRETQYF
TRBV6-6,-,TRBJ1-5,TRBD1,TGTGCCAGCGGAGGGTGGGACAGCCTTCAGCCCCAGCATTTT,CASGGWDSLQPQHF
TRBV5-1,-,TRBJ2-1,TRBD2,TGCGCCAGCAGCACGGGACTAGAGTTGGCGGGTGAGCAGTTCTTC,CASSTGLELAGEQFF
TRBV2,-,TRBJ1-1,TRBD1,TGTGCCAGCAGTGAAGGGTGGGCAGGGGGCACTGAAGCTTTCTTT,CASSEGWAGGTEAFF
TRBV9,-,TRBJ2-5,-,TGTGCCAGCAGCGTAGGAGGTAGCAGGTGGGAGACCCAGTACTTC,CASSVGGSRWETQYF
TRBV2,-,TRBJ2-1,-,TGTGCCAGCAGTCCTAGGGCCGGGGCCTACAATGAGCAGTTCTTC,CASSPRAGAYNEQFF
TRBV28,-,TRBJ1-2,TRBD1,TGTGCCAGCAGTTGGGCGGGGACAGGCTATGGCTACACCTTC,CASSWAGTGYGYTF
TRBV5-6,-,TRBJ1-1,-,TGTGCCAGCAGCCCCCCCGGCGGGGGTCGGGAGGTCTCAGCTTTCTTT,CASSPPGGGREVSAFF
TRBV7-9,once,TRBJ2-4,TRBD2,TGTGCCAGCAGCTTAGGGGTTAGCGGGAACATTCAGTACTTC,CASSLGVSGNIQYF
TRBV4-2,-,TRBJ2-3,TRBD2,TGTGCCAGCAGCCTCGAGCGGGAATTAGATACGCAGTATTTT,CASSLERELDTQYF
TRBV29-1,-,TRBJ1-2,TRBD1,TGCAGCGTCGAATTCTGGGACAGGGGTTTCTATGGCTACACCTTC,CSVEFWDRGFYGYTF
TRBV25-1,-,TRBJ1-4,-,TGTGCCAGCAGCGGGTCTGGTAATGAAAAACTGTTTTTT,CASSGSGNEKLFF
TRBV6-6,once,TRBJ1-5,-,TGTGCCAGCAGTTACGAGGGCAGGGCCGGCAATCAGCCCCAGCATTTT,CASSYEGRAGNQPQHF
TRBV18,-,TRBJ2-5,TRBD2,TGTGCCAGCTCACCAACGGGACTAGCGGGCGGGGAGACCCAGTACTTC,CASSPTGLAGGETQYF
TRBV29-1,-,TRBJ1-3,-,TGCAGCGTTGCTACGGGGGCGGTCTCTGGAAACACCATATATTTT,CSVATGAVSGNTIYF
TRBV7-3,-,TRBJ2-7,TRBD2,TGTGCCAGCAGCGTGGGCGGGAGTGGATCCTACGAGCAGTACTTC,CASSVGGSGSYEQYF
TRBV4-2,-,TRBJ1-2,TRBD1,TGTGCCAGCAGCCAAGAAGGAGTACAGGGGAGAGGCTACACCTTC,CASSQEGVQGRGYTF
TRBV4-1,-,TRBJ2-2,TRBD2,TGCGCCAGCAGCCGGAGGGGGAGCGGGAGTTCCGGGGAGCTGTTTTTT,CASSRRGSGSSGELFF
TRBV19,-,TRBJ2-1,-,TGTGCCAGTACCCGATGGCCCAGGAGAGACAATGAGCAGTTCTTC,CASTRWPRRDNEQFF
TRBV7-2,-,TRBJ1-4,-,TGTGCCAGCAGCTTGGTCCGGGACAATCTAGAAAAACTGTTTTTT,CASSLVRDNLEKLFF